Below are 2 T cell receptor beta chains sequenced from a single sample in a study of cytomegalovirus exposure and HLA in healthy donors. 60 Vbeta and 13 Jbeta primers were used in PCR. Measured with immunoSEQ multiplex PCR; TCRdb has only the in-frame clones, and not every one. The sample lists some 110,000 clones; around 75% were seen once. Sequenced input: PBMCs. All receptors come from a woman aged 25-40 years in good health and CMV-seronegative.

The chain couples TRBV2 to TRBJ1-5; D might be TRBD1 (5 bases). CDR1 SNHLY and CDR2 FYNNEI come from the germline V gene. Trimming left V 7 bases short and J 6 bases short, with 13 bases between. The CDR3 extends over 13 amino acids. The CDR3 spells CASTLTAGQPQHF. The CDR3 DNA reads TGTGCCAGCACACTGACAGCCGGTCAGCCCCAGCATTTT.

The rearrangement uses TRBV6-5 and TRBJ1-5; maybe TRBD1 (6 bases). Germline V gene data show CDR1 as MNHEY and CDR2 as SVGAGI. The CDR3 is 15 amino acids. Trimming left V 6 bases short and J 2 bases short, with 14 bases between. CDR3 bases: TGTGCCAGCAGAGGGACAAGCTCGGGCAATCAGCCCCAGCATTTT. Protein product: CASRGTSSGNQPQHF.